This T cell receptor beta chain was recovered during a study of blood T cell repertoires in COVID-19. Study at large: Donors in the United States, Italy and Spain gave samples during acute or convalescent COVID-19. Sources were T cells, B-cell-depleted T cells, or PBMCs; the material itself was cDNA or gDNA.

As processed by the authors: Reference gene primer amplification in the assay estimated nucleated cell counts. Only in-frame clones appear in the TCRdb table, and some are missing; sequencing was by immunoSEQ multiplex PCR. V, J and clone size derive from that table, while D and trimming were established from the DNA sequence. The repertoire holds about 78,000 clones, with roughly 80% as singletons. Losses at the gene ends were 5 bases for V and 4 bases for J; bases not matched to a gene: 12. The CDR3 is 17 amino acids. Per germline, CDR1 SGHVS and CDR2 FQNEAQ. The clonotype originates from a human donor in a cohort sampled during active COVID-19. The V call is TRBV7-8, the J call TRBJ1-1, with TRBD1 matching 11 bases. Sequenced input: peripheral blood. The CDR3 sequence: CASSMDRGRVIGTEAFF. CDR3 DNA sequence: TGTGCCAGCAGCATGGACAGGGGGCGGGTTATAGGCACTGAAGCTTTCTTT.